This T cell receptor (beta chain) is drawn from a study of CD4 and CD8 cells across lung adenocarcinoma regions. There are 13 residues in the CDR3. The ends were cut back, 3 bases at V and 7 bases at J, with 9 bases in the middle. The germline CDR1 and CDR2 sequences are MGHRA and YSYEKL. TCRdb independently ran MiXCR on the PCR reads; one entry per CDR3 protein. The table has 25,000 or so distinct CDR3 sequences, 40% to 65% seen once. This clonotype was detected a few times. This chain connects TRBV4-1 to TRBJ2-2; possible D gene TRBD1, 6 bases. This receptor was taken from a male donor with lung adenocarcinoma. The CD4 and CD8 labels of this study may be unreliable. The sample comprised CD4+ T cells from the center of a lung tumor. The CDR3 DNA is TGCGCCAGCAGCCAGGTGACAGGCGGGGAGCTGTTTTTT. It is translated as CASSQVTGGELFF.